This passage covers 13 T cell receptor beta chains from one sample sequenced in a study of CD8 T cells in Susac syndrome (dated by TCRdb to the late 2010s). Library construction relied on the immunoSEQ multiplex PCR assay. RNA was extracted with the RNeasy kit and roughly 0.45 to 1 ug was reverse transcribed using random hexamers. The public reads were reanalyzed by TCRdb: fastp trimming at Q25, MiXCR alignment, in-frame beta chains only. Under each unique CDR3 protein, matching rows form one entry showing the most common genes and DNA. In all, the sample holds approximately 300,000 distinct CDR3 sequences, and around 91% of those were seen once. The ten largest clones capture around 0.18% of the sample. The source material was CD8+ T cells from PBMCs. These receptors all stem from a human donor with multiple sclerosis.

Only one count was recorded for this clonotype. The gene calls are TRBV7-3 and TRBJ2-2; TRBD1 agrees at 7 bases. Germline trimming cut 5 bases from V and 6 bases from J; bases unmatched to any gene: 6. The length of the CDR3 is 14 residues. Germline V gene sequence: CDR1 SGHTA, CDR2 FQGTGA. The CDR3 nucleotides are TGTGCCAGCAGCATCTACAGGGGTCCCGGGGAGCTGTTTTTT. This sequence encodes CASSIYRGPGELFF. The full variable domain, its missing parts supplied by reference TRBV7-3 and TRBJ2-2, is GAGVSQTPSNKVTEKGKYVELRCDPISGHTALYWYRQSLGQGPEFLIYFQGTGAADDSGLPNDRFFAVRPEGSVSTLKIQRTERGDSAVYLCASSIYRGPGELFFGEGSRLTVL.

This rearrangement joins TRBV2 to TRBJ2-1; a weak D match, TRBD2 (6 bases). The CDR3 totals 15 residues. Germline V gene sequence: CDR1 SNHLY, CDR2 FYNNEI. V shed 6 bases and J shed 7 bases, with 19 bases lying between them. This CDR3 reads CASRKDYLTRNEQFF. As DNA, the CDR3 is TGTGCCAGCAGAAAAGACTACCTGACTAGGAATGAGCAGTTCTTC.

The chain links TRBV2 to TRBJ2-3; 10 bases are a match to TRBD1. Germline V gives CDR1 SNHLY, CDR2 FYNNEI. CDR3 length: 17 amino acids. V shed 1 base and J 4 bases; nucleotides not matched to a gene: 8. DNA of the CDR3: TGTGCCAGCAGTGAAGGTTGGGACAGGGGAGGGGCAGATACGCAGTATTTT. Translated: CASSEGWDRGGADTQYF.

The chain has TRBV7-8 and TRBJ1-5; the match to TRBD1 covers 9 bases. Germline V gene sequence: CDR1 SGHVS, CDR2 FQNEAQ. V trimming: 2 bases; J trimming: 4 bases; junction bases outside the gene matches: 3. CDR3 length: 15 residues. The CDR3 region has the DNA TGTGCCAGCAGCTTAAGGGACAGGGAGAATCAGCCCCAGCATTTT. It specifies CASSLRDRENQPQHF.

The V and J genes are TRBV14 and TRBJ2-1, with 15 bases identical to TRBD2. Looked up from germline, CDR1 is SGHDN and CDR2 is FVKESK. V trimming: 1 base; J trimming: 14 bases; junction bases outside the gene matches: 6. The CDR3 has 15 amino acids. The CDR3 spells CASSQVGLAGGPEFF. DNA of the CDR3: TGTGCCAGCAGCCAAGTCGGACTAGCGGGAGGGCCCGAGTTCTTC. The whole variable domain, filled in from reference TRBV14 and TRBJ2-1, reads EAGVTQFPSHSVIEKGQTVTLRCDPISGHDNLYWYRRVMGKEIKFLLHFVKESKQDESGMPNNRFLAERTGGTYSTLKVQPAELEDSGVYFCASSQVGLAGGPEFFGPGTRLTVL.

The chain links TRBV5-1 to TRBJ2-3, with 9 bases lining up with TRBD1. Germline CDR1 and CDR2: SGHRS and YFSETQ. This CDR3 comprises 14 residues. V shed 5 bases and J 8 bases; nucleotides not matched to a gene: 9. DNA of the CDR3: TGCGCCAGCAGATACGGACAGGGGAGCGGTACGCAGTATTTT. Translating gives CASRYGQGSGTQYF.

This clonotype occurred once. The genes are TRBV19 and TRBJ2-3; either TRBD1 or TRBD2 may fit D (5 bases each). There are 14 residues in the CDR3. The V end was cut by 6 bases, the J end by 2 bases, with 12 bases between. Germline V CDR1 and CDR2: LNHDA, SQIVND (reference sequence). This CDR3 reads CASSWGISTDTQYF. The CDR3 region has the DNA TGTGCCAGTAGCTGGGGGATTTCCACAGATACGCAGTATTTT.

The chain has TRBV20-1 and TRBJ2-5; 9 bases are shared with TRBD2. CDR1 DFQATT and CDR2 SNEGSKA come from the germline V gene (reference sequence). The J segment lost 0 bases and the V segment lost 6 bases, leaving 11 bases of the junction unmatched. This CDR3 contains 16 residues. CDR3 amino acids: CSASLIAGEYQETQYF. CDR3 nucleotides: TGCAGTGCCAGTCTGATAGCGGGGGAGTACCAAGAGACCCAGTACTTC.

The chain uses TRBV4-1 and TRBJ2-7; D remains unclear. Germline values: CDR1 MGHRA, CDR2 YSYEKL. With 0 bases removed from V and 3 bases from J, the gap between germline ends came to 9 bases. The CDR3 is 14 amino acids. The CDR3 loop is CASSQDWGSYEQYF. The CDR3 DNA reads TGCGCCAGCAGCCAAGATTGGGGAAGCTACGAGCAGTACTTC.

The V and J genes are TRBV2 and TRBJ2-5; 7 bases line up with TRBD2. This CDR3 contains 15 residues. J lost 5 bases, V lost 2 bases, and 8 bases had no gene match. Germline CDR1 and CDR2: SNHLY and FYNNEI. The CDR3 coding sequence is TGTGCCAGCAGTGAAAGGCTAGCGGCGGGGGAGACCCAGTACTTC. Residues: CASSERLAAGETQYF. Complete variable domain (other parts from reference TRBV2 and TRBJ2-5): EPEVTQTPSHQVTQMGQEVILRCVPISNHLYFYWYRQILGQKVEFLVSFYNNEISEKSEIFDDQFSVERPDGSNFTLKIRSTKLEDSAMYFCASSERLAAGETQYFGPGTRLLVL.

This clonotype was detected only once. The chain has TRBV4-3 and TRBJ2-2, with D perhaps matching TRBD1 (6 bases). The CDR3 is 15 residues long. The V end was cut by 0 bases, the J end by 5 bases, with 10 bases between. CDR1 LGHNA and CDR2 YSLEER come from the germline V gene. CDR3 in DNA: TGCGCCAGCAGCCAAGACAGGGGCTGGACCGGGGAGCTGTTTTTT. Residues: CASSQDRGWTGELFF.

The rearrangement joins TRBV20-1 to TRBJ1-5; the match to TRBD1 covers 9 bases. Germline CDR1 is DFQATT and CDR2 is SNEGSKA (reference sequence). V was pared by 6 bases and J by 4 bases, with 7 bases of the junction left unmatched. The CDR3 is 14 amino acids. CDR3 DNA sequence: TGCAGTGCCCCGGACAGGGGATGGAATCAGCCCCAGCATTTT. It codes for CSAPDRGWNQPQHF.

The chain is built from TRBV29-1 and TRBJ1-2; D unclear. Per the germline V gene, CDR1 is SQVTM and CDR2 is ANQGSEA. Trimming removed 7 bases at V and 6 bases at J, with 15 bases between. CDR3 size: 12 residues. The CDR3 spells CSDAHGVDGYTF. The CDR3, as DNA: TGCAGCGACGCCCACGGCGTTGATGGCTACACCTTC.